This entry lists 5 T cell receptor beta chains sequenced from one sample in a study of tumor-infiltrating lymphocytes in primary liver carcinoma. TCR beta cDNA was made from 400 to 600 ng total RNA with a constant-region primer. Three nested multiplex PCR rounds of slightly modified ARM-PCR generated TCR beta libraries. It was with TRBV1-TRBV30 forward primers and a C-beta reverse primer that the first two PCR rounds were run, at about 10 cycles each. TCRdb re-analysed the multiplex PCR reads in MiXCR, keeping a single row per CDR3 protein. The sample lists approximately 76,000 distinct CDR3 sequences, about 70% occurring once. The study co-extracted DNA and RNA from around 20-30 mg of unsorted bulk tissue. The specimen sequenced was liver tumor tissue from sampling region 4. Subset in this sample: tumor region T4, right-lateral pole. The receptors stem from a woman aged 60-75 years with primary liver carcinoma and hepatitis B virus infection.

This clonotype showed up just a few times. The chain couples TRBV10-2 to TRBJ2-7; D possibly uses TRBD1 or TRBD2 (5 bases each). The CDR3 runs to 12 residues. Trimming removed 6 bases from V and 4 bases from J, with 10 bases in between. Germline CDR1 is WSHSY and CDR2 is SAAADI. CDR3 DNA: TGCGCCAGCAGGGGGGTGACTTACGAGCAGTACTTC. It translates to CASRGVTYEQYF.

Points on this clonotype: At one end, the junction sequence differs from germline, possibly due to a read error. The genes are TRBV6-1 and TRBJ2-7; D is perhaps TRBD2 (6 bases). Looked up from germline, CDR1 is MNHNS and CDR2 is SASEGT. CDR3 size: 14 residues. CDR3: CAGSVRDSYYEQHF. Here the CDR3 DNA reads TGTGCCGGCAGTGTCCGGGACTCCTACTACGAGCAGCACTTC.

The count of this clonotype is one. The gene calls are TRBV11-2 and TRBJ2-7, with 7 bases fitting TRBD2. The length of the CDR3 is 20 residues. Germline V gene data show CDR1 as SGHAT and CDR2 as FQNNGV. J lost 2 bases, V lost 7 bases, and 26 bases had no gene match. The CDR3 DNA is TGTGCCAGCAACGCCATTTCCCGACTAGTGGGAGGGCAGAGACCCTACGAGCAGTACTTC. It encodes CASNAISRLVGGQRPYEQYF.

As to this clonotype: The conserved phenylalanine or tryptophan normally closing the CDR3 is absent here, so this likely arose from a read error. This chain links TRBV14 with TRBJ2-7, with 7 bases fitting TRBD1. The CDR3 totals 14 residues. Germline trimming cut 8 bases from V and 0 bases from J; bases unmatched to any gene: 7. Germline V gene lookup returns CDR1 SGHDN and CDR2 FVKESK. The CDR3, as DNA: TGTGCCAGCCAACCGGGACAGAACTCCTACGAGCAGTACTGC. This codes for CASQPGQNSYEQYC.

Worth noting for this clonotype: The missing conserved phenylalanine or tryptophan at the end of this CDR3 makes a read error likely. The chain uses TRBV11-3 and TRBJ2-1, with 9 bases lining up with TRBD2. The CDR3 has 18 amino acids. CDR1 SGHNT and CDR2 YENEEA come from the germline V gene. Here the CDR3 DNA reads TGTGCCAGCACCTTAGGTCAAGGCGGGAGGGCCGGCTACAATGAGCAGTTCCAC. Its translation: CASTLGQGGRAGYNEQFH.